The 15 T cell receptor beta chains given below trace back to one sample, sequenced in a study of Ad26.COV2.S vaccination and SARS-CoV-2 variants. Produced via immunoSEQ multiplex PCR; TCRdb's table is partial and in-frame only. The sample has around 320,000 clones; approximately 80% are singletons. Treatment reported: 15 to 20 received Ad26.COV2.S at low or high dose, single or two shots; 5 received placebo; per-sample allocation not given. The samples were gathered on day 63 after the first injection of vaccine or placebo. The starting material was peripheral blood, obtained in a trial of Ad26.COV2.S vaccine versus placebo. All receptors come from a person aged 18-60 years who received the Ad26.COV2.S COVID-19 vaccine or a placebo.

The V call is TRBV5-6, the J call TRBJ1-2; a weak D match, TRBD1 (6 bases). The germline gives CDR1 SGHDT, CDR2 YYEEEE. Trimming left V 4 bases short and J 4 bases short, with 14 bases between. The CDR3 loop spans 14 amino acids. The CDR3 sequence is CASSAATGIYGYTF. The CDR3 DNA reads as TGTGCCAGCAGCGCGGCAACAGGGATCTATGGCTACACCTTC. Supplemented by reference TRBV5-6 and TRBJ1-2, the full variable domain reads DAGVTQSPTHLIKTRGQQVTLRCSPKSGHDTVSWYQQALGQGPQFIFQYYEEEERQRGNFPDRFSGHQFPNYSSELNVNALLLGDSALYLCASSAATGIYGYTFGSGTRLTVV.

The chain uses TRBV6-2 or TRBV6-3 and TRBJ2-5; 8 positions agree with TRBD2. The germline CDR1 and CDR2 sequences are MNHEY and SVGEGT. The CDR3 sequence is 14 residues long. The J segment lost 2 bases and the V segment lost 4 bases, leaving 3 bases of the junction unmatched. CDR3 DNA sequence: TGTGCCAGCAGTTTGGCGGGGGGACAAGAGACCCAGTACTTC. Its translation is CASSLAGGQETQYF.

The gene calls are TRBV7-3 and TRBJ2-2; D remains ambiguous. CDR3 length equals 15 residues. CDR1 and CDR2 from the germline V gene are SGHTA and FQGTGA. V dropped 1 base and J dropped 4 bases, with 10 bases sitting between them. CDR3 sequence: CASSLNPPPTGELFF. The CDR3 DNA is TGTGCCAGCAGCTTAAATCCGCCCCCCACCGGGGAGCTGTTTTTT.

DNA of the CDR3: TGTGCCAGCAGCTTTCAAATATCTGGGGCCAACGTCCTGACTTTC. Translating gives CASSFQISGANVLTF. V usage is TRBV5-4 and J usage is TRBJ2-6; no definite D call. In germline, CDR1 is SGHNT, CDR2 YYREEE (reference sequence). Trimming removed 2 bases at V and 1 base at J, with 7 bases between. The length of the CDR3 is 15 residues.

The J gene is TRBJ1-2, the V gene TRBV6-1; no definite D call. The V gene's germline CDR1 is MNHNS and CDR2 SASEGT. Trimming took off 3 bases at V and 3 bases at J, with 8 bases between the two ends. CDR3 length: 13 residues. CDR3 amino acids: CASSDPGYYGYTF. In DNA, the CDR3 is TGTGCCAGCAGTGATCCGGGGTACTATGGCTACACCTTC.

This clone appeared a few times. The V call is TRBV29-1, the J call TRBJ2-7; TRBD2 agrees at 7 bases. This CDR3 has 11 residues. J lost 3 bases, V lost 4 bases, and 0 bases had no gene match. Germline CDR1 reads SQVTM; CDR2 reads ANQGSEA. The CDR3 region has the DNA TGCAGCGTTGGGGAGGGCTACGAGCAGTACTTC. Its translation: CSVGEGYEQYF.

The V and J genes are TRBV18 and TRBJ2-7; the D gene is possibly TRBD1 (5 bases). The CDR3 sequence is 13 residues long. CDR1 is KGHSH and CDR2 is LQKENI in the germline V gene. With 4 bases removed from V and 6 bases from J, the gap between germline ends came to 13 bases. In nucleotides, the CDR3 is TGTGCCAGCTCACTCTCGACAGTCGCCGAGCAGTACTTC. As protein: CASSLSTVAEQYF.

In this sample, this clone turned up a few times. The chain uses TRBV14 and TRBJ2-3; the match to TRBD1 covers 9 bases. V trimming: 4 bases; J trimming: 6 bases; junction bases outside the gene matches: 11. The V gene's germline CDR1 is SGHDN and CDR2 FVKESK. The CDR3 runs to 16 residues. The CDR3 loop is CASSPLGSGQGDTQYF. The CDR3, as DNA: TGTGCCAGCAGCCCCTTGGGATCCGGACAGGGGGATACGCAGTATTTT.

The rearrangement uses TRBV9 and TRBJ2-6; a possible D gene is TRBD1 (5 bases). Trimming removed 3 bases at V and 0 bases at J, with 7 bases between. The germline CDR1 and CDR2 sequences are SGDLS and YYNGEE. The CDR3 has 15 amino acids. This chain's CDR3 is CASSATGSGANVLTF. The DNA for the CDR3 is TGTGCCAGCAGCGCAACAGGCTCTGGGGCCAACGTCCTGACTTTC.

CDR3: CASSRDKTYEQYF. The CDR3, as DNA: TGTGCCAGCAGCCGGGACAAAACCTACGAGCAGTACTTC. The chain links TRBV7-2 to TRBJ2-7; a weak D match, TRBD1 (6 bases). This CDR3 is 13 amino acids long. Germline CDR1 and CDR2: SGHTA and FQGNSA. Trimming removed 5 bases from V and 2 bases from J, with 10 bases in between. Looking up the rest from reference TRBV7-2 and TRBJ2-7 gives the full variable domain: GAGVSQSPSNKVTEKGKDVELRCDPISGHTALYWYRQSLGQGLEFLIYFQGNSAPDKSGLPSDRFSAERTGGSVSTLTIQRTQQEDSAVYLCASSRDKTYEQYFGPGTRLTVT.

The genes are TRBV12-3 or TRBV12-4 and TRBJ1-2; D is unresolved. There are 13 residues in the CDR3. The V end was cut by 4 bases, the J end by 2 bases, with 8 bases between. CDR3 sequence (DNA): TGTGCCAGCAGTTCGGCCGTGAACTATGGCTACACCTTC. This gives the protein CASSSAVNYGYTF.

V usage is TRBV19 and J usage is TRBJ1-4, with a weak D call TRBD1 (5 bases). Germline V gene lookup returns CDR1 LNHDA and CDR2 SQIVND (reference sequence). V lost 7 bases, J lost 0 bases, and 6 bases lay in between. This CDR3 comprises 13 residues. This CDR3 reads CASTGPTNEKLFF. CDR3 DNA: TGTGCCAGTACAGGGCCAACTAATGAAAAACTGTTTTTT.

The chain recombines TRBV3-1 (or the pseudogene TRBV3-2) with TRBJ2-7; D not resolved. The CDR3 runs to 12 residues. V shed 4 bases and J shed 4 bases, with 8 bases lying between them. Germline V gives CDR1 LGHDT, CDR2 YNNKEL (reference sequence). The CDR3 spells CASSLRWYEQYF. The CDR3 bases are TGTGCCAGCAGCCTTCGGTGGTACGAGCAGTACTTC.

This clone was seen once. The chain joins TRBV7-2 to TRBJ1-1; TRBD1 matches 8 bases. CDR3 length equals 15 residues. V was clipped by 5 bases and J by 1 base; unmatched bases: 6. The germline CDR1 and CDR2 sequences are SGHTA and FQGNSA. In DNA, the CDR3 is TGTGCCAGCAGCAGGGACAGGCACCCGAACACTGAAGCTTTCTTT. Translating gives CASSRDRHPNTEAFF.

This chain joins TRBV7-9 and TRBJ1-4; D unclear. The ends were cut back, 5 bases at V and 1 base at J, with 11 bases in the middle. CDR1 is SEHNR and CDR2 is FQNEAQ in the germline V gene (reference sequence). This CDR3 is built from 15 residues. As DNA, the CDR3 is TGTGCCAGCAGCCCGGTAATCCGAACTAATGAAAAACTGTTTTTT. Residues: CASSPVIRTNEKLFF.